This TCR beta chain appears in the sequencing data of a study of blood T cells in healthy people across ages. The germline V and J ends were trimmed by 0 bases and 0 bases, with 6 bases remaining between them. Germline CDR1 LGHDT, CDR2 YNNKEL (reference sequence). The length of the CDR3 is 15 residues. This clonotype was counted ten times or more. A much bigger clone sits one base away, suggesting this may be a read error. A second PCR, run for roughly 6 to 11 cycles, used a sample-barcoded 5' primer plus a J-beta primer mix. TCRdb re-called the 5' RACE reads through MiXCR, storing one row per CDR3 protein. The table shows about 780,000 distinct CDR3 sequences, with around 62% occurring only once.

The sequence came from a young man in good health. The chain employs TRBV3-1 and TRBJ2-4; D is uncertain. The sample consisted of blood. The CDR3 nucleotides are TGTGCCAGCAGCCAAGATCGCTTAGCCAAAAACATTCAGTACTTC. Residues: CASSQDRLAKNIQYF. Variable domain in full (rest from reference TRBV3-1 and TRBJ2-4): DTAVSQTPKYLVTQMGNDKSIKCEQNLGHDTMYWYKQDSKKFLKIMFSYNNKELIINETVPNRFSPKSPDKAHLNLHINSLELGDSAVYFCASSQDRLAKNIQYFGAGTRLSVL.